The rows below give T cell receptor beta chains drawn from one sample of a study of long-term antiretroviral therapy in people with HIV. Repertoires were generated with immunoSEQ multiplex PCR, while TCRdb's copy carries only in-frame clones and drops some. The table includes about 22,000 clones, 84% detected once. Sequences were derived from unsorted PBMCs, sampled 0.1 years before starting antiretroviral therapy. The receptors stem from a man between 18 and 29 years old with HIV. The CDR3 runs from the conserved cysteine through the conserved F or W. The D gene is left open where the match is weak. Only part of the rows carry a size: once, few, many, or a class if the clone is expanded.

v_call	clone_size	j_call	d_call	cdr3_nt	cdr3_aa
TRBV5-4	medium-sized	TRBJ2-5	TRBD1	TGTGCCAGCAGCTGGGGGACAGGGCTCTTCGGGGAGACCCAGTACTTC	CASSWGTGLFGETQYF
TRBV15	.	TRBJ2-7	TRBD1	TGTGCCACCAGCAGAGAGGACAGGCGAACCTACGAGCAGTACTTC	CATSREDRRTYEQYF
TRBV18	.	TRBJ2-3	TRBD2	TGTGCCAGCTCACCTCCAACTAGCGCCGGAGATACGCAGTATTTT	CASSPPTSAGDTQYF
TRBV23-1	once	TRBJ2-2	.	TGCGCCAGCAGTCAATCCCGCCGGAACACCGGGGAGCTGTTTTTT	CASSQSRRNTGELFF
TRBV9	once	TRBJ1-2	.	TGTGCCAGCAGCGTCGGTGGGGCGTCTGGGCATGGCTACACCTTC	CASSVGGASGHGYTF
TRBV5-1	.	TRBJ1-1	.	TGCGCCAGCAGCTTTTCGCAGGAGTACACTGAAGCTTTCTTT	CASSFSQEYTEAFF
TRBV28	.	TRBJ1-1	.	TGTGCCCTCAGCCTAACCCAGAACACTGAAGCTTTCTTT	CALSLTQNTEAFF
TRBV5-1	.	TRBJ2-7	.	TGCGCCAGCAGCTTGGTTGCGGCCTACGAGCAGTACTTC	CASSLVAAYEQYF
TRBV6-5	.	TRBJ1-2	TRBD1	TGTGCCAGCGGGGAGGGGGCGCGTGGCTATGGCTACACCTTC	CASGEGARGYGYTF
TRBV7-6	.	TRBJ2-1	.	TGTGCCAGCAGCTTATCCCCGGGTCTCTACAATGAGCAGTTCTTC	CASSLSPGLYNEQFF
TRBV27	.	TRBJ1-2	.	TGTGCCAGCAGTGACAGTCCCTATGGCTACACCTTC	CASSDSPYGYTF
TRBV27	.	TRBJ2-5	.	TGTGCCAGCGGTTACGGAGAGACCCAGTACTTC	CASGYGETQYF
TRBV2	.	TRBJ1-2	.	TGTGCCAGCGCTGGATCAGGGGCAAGTAACTATGGCTACACCTTC	CASAGSGASNYGYTF
TRBV27	.	TRBJ1-1	.	TGTGCCAGCAGTTTTATTGTTACGGGGGGGAACACTGAAGCTTTCTTT	CASSFIVTGGNTEAFF
TRBV6-6	.	TRBJ2-7	.	TGTGCCAGCAGTTACTCGCCAGGGCGCGACGAGCAGTACTTC	CASSYSPGRDEQYF
TRBV15	once	TRBJ1-4	.	TGTGCCACCAGTTCGACCGGGGGTGAAAAACTGTTTTTT	CATSSTGGEKLFF
TRBV5-1	once	TRBJ2-7	.	TGCGCCAGTCATCTGGACAGTGACGAGCAGTACTTC	CASHLDSDEQYF
TRBV19	.	TRBJ1-2	TRBD1	TGTGCCAGTAGTACTCCGGGACAGACTTTCTATGGCTACACCTTC	CASSTPGQTFYGYTF
TRBV11-2	.	TRBJ2-7	.	TGTGCCAGCAGCTTAGATAGCTACGAGCAGTACTTC	CASSLDSYEQYF
TRBV5-8	.	TRBJ1-2	.	TGTGCCAGCAGCTACCTCGTGGGGGGGAACTATGGCTACACCTTC	CASSYLVGGNYGYTF
TRBV6-1	.	TRBJ2-7	.	TGTGCCAGCAGCGTGGGCAGCTACTACGAGCAGTACTTC	CASSVGSYYEQYF
TRBV29-1	.	TRBJ2-4	.	TGCAGCGTTGAAGAAGGGGCAGGGAACATTCAGTACTTC	CSVEEGAGNIQYF
TRBV28	few	TRBJ2-7	.	TGTGCCAGCAGTTTAAACCCTAACGTGCGCTACGAGCAGTACTTC	CASSLNPNVRYEQYF
TRBV6-5	few	TRBJ1-1	.	TGTGCCAGCAGTCCCGGACAGAAGAACACTGAAGCTTTCTTT	CASSPGQKNTEAFF
TRBV25-1	.	TRBJ1-1	.	TGTGCCAATGAAGACACTGAAGCTTTCTTT	CANEDTEAFF
TRBV18	.	TRBJ2-7	.	TGTGCCAGCTCACCACGAGGACTCGGCTACGAGCAGTACTTC	CASSPRGLGYEQYF
TRBV18	once	TRBJ2-7	.	TGTGCCAGCTCTCCACCTTATGGGGAGGCCTACGAGCAGTACTTC	CASSPPYGEAYEQYF
TRBV19	once	TRBJ2-2	.	TGTGCCAGCGCCCGGACGAGGGTCAACACCGGGGAGCTGTTTTTT	CASARTRVNTGELFF
TRBV18	.	TRBJ2-2	.	TGTGCCAGCTCACCGGTAGGGACGGTGAGCACCGGGGAGCTGTTTTTT	CASSPVGTVSTGELFF
TRBV18	.	TRBJ2-1	TRBD1	TGTGCCAGCTCACCGAGATTCAAGACAGGGGCCGCAAATGAGCAGTTCTTC	CASSPRFKTGAANEQFF
TRBV11-2	.	TRBJ2-7	.	TGTGCCAGCAGTCCGTGGGACCGGGACGAGCAGTACTTC	CASSPWDRDEQYF
TRBV9	.	TRBJ2-1	.	TGTGCCAGCAGCCAAGGTCACAATGAGCAGTTCTTC	CASSQGHNEQFF
TRBV19	.	TRBJ2-7	.	TGTGCCAGTAGTATGAGAAGAGGAGGAGGGGCAGCAGTAGGGGCCCCAATCTACGAGCAGTACTTC	CASSMRRGGGAAVGAPIYEQYF
TRBV5-1	once	TRBJ2-5	TRBD2	TGCGCCAGCAGCTCCTGGACTAGCGGGGCCCAAGAGACCCAGTACTTC	CASSSWTSGAQETQYF
TRBV30	once	TRBJ1-5	.	TGTGCCTGGAGTGGGGCAGGGGACCAGCCCCAGCATTTT	CAWSGAGDQPQHF
TRBV7-9	once	TRBJ2-3	.	TGTGCCAGCAGCTCTGTAGACCACGTTTCCACAGATACGCAGTATTTT	CASSSVDHVSTDTQYF
TRBV5-5	.	TRBJ1-2	TRBD1	TGTGCCAGCAGCTTTCAGCCACAGGGGGACTATGGCTACACCTTC	CASSFQPQGDYGYTF
TRBV6-1	.	TRBJ1-5	.	TGTGCCAGCATGGGAACAGGAGCCTATCAGCCCCAGCATTTT	CASMGTGAYQPQHF
TRBV18	.	TRBJ1-5	.	TGTGCCAGCTCAGTAACAGAGAGCAATCAGCCCCAGCATTTT	CASSVTESNQPQHF
TRBV19	.	TRBJ2-5	TRBD1	TGTGCCAGTAGACCGACAGGGCTGGACCAAGAGACCCAGTACTTC	CASRPTGLDQETQYF
TRBV2	.	TRBJ2-1	.	TGTGCCAGCAAGTTTGGATCCTACAATGAGCAGTTCTTC	CASKFGSYNEQFF
TRBV7-9	.	TRBJ2-1	.	TGTGCCAGCAGCTTAGCTCCGCGGGCCCCGAACAATGAGCAGTTCTTC	CASSLAPRAPNNEQFF
TRBV13	.	TRBJ2-1	.	TGTGCCAGCAGCCATGGGGGCGTCACCTCGGACAATGAGCAGTTCTTC	CASSHGGVTSDNEQFF
TRBV27	.	TRBJ2-7	.	TGTGCCAGCAGTTTAGGTCGGGGCGAGCAGTACTTC	CASSLGRGEQYF
TRBV19	.	TRBJ2-7	TRBD1	TGTGCCAGTAGCCCCAACCCGGGACAGGGCTACGAGCAGTACTTC	CASSPNPGQGYEQYF
TRBV6-4	.	TRBJ2-3	.	TGTGCCAGCAGTCGGACCGTGATACCTATCTTCACGCAGTATTTT	CASSRTVIPIFTQYF
TRBV7-2	.	TRBJ2-7	TRBD2	TGTGCCAGCAGCTTAGTACGGAGCGGGGCGGGTGAGCAGTACTTC	CASSLVRSGAGEQYF
TRBV30	.	TRBJ2-5	TRBD2	TGTGCCTGGGGTACCGGGAGGCAAGAGACCCAGTACTTC	CAWGTGRQETQYF
TRBV6-1	.	TRBJ2-1	.	TGTGCCAGCCGGGGGAGCTCCTACAATGAGCAGTTCTTC	CASRGSSYNEQFF
TRBV5-6	.	TRBJ2-7	.	TGTGCCAGCAGCTTGGAGCAGAGTTCCTACGAGCAGTACTTC	CASSLEQSSYEQYF
TRBV10-3	.	TRBJ1-1	TRBD1	TGTGCCATCAGGGCGACAGGGGATTTCACTGAAGCTTTCTTT	CAIRATGDFTEAFF
TRBV5-4	.	TRBJ1-1	.	TGTGCCAGCAGCCGGGGGGGGGAACGCGGTCGGTTCACTGAAGCTTTCTTT	CASSRGGERGRFTEAFF
TRBV2	.	TRBJ1-2	.	TGTGCCAGCAGGAGACTCTTCTCCGATTTCTTCCAGCTTAACTATGGCTACACCTTC	CASRRLFSDFFQLNYGYTF